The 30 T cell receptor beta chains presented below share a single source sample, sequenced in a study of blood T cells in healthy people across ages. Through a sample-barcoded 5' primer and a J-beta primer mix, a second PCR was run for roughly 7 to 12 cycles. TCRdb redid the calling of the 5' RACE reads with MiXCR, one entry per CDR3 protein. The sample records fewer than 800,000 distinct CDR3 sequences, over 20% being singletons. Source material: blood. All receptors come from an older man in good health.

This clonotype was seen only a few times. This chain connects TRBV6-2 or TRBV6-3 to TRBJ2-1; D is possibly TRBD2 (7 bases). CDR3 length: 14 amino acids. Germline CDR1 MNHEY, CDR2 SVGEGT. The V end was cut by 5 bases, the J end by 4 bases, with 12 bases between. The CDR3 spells CASSGGARYNEQFF. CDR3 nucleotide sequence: TGTGCCAGCAGTGGGGGGGCGCGTTACAATGAGCAGTTCTTC.

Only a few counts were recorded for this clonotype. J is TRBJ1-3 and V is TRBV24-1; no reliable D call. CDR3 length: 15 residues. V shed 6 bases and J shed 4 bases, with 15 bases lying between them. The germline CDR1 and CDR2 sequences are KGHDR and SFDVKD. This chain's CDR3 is CATSSTTDGGNTIYF. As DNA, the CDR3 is TGTGCCACCAGTTCCACGACGGACGGAGGAAACACCATATATTTT.

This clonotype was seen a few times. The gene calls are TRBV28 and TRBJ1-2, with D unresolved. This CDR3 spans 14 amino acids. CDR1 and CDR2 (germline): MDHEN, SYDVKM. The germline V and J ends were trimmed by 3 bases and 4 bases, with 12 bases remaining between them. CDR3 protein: CASSFHRAAYGYTF. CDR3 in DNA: TGTGCCAGCAGTTTTCATCGGGCAGCCTATGGCTACACCTTC.

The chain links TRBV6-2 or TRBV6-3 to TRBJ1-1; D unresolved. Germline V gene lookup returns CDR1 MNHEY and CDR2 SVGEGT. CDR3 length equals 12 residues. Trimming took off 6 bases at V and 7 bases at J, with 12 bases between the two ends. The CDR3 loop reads CASRSPVGEAFF. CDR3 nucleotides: TGTGCCAGCAGGTCCCCCGTCGGTGAAGCTTTCTTT.

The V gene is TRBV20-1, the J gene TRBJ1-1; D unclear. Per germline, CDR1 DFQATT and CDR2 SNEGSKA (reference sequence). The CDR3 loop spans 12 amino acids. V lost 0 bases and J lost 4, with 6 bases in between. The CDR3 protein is CSARDGLTEAFF. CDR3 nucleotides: TGCAGTGCTAGAGATGGGCTCACTGAAGCTTTCTTT.

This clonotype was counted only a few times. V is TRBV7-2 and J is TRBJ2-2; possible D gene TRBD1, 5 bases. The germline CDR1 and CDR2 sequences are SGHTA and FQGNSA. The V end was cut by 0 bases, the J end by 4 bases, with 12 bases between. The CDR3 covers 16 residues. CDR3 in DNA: TGTGCCAGCAGCTTAGCGGACCAGGGTAGCACCGGGGAGCTGTTTTTT. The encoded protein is CASSLADQGSTGELFF.

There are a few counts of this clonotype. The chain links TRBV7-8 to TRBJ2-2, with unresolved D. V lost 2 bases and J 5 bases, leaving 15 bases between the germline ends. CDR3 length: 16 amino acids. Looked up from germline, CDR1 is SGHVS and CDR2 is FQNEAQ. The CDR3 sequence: CASSLTAISRTGELFF. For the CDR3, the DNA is TGTGCCAGCAGCTTAACCGCGATCTCGAGGACCGGGGAGCTGTTTTTT. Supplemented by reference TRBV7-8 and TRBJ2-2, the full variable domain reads GAGVSQSPRYKVAKRGQDVALRCDPISGHVSLFWYQQALGQGPEFLTYFQNEAQLDKSGLPSDRFFAERPEGSVSTLKIQRTQQEDSAVYLCASSLTAISRTGELFFGEGSRLTVL.

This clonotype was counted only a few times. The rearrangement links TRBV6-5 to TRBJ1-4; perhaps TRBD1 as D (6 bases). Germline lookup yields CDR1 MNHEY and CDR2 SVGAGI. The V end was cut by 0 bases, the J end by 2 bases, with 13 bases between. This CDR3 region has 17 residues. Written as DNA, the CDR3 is TGTGCCAGCAGTTACTCTATTGGGGGGGCGACTAATGAAAAACTGTTTTTT. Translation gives CASSYSIGGATNEKLFF.

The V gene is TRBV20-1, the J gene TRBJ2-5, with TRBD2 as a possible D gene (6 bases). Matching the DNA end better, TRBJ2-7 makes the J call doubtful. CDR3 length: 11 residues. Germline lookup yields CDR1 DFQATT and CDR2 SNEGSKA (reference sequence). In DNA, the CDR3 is TGCAGTGCAGAACTAGCCGACGAGCAGTACTTC. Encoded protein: CSAELADEQYF.

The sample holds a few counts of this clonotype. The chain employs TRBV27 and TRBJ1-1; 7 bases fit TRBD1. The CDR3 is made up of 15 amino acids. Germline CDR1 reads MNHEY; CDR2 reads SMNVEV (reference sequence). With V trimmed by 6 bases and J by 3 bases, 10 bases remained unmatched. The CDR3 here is CASRNSNRGHTEAFF. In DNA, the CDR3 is TGTGCCAGCAGGAACTCAAACAGGGGACACACTGAAGCTTTCTTT.

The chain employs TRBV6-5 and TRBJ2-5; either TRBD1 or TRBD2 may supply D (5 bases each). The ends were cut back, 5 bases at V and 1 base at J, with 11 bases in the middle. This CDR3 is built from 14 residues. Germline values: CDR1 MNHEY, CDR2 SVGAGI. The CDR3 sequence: CASSSTGTQETQYF. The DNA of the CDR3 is TGTGCCAGCAGTAGCACGGGGACCCAAGAGACCCAGTACTTC.

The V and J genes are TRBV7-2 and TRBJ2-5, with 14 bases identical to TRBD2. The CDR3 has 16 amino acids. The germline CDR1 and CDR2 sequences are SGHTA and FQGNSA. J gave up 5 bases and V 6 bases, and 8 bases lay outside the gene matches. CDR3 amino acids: CASRLGLAGAWETQYF. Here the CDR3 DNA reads TGTGCCAGCAGACTGGGACTAGCGGGAGCATGGGAGACCCAGTACTTC.

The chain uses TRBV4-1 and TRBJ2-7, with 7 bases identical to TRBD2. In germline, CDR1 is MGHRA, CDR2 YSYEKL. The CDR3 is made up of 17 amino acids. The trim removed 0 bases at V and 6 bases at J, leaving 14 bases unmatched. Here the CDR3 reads CASSQDLGAGVISEQYF. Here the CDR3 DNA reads TGCGCCAGCAGCCAAGATCTTGGGGCGGGAGTCATTTCCGAGCAGTACTTC.

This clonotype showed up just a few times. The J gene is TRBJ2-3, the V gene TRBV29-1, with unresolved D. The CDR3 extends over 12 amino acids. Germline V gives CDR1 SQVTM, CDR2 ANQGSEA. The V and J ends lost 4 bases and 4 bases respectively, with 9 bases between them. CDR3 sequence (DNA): TGCAGCGTTGGTACGGAATCAGATACGCAGTATTTT. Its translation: CSVGTESDTQYF.

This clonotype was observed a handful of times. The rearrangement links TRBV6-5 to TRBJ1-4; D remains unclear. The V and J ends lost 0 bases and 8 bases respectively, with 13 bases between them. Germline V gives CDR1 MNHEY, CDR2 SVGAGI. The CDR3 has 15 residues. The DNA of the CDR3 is TGTGCCAGCAGTTACTCATTTGCGCGGAGGGAAAAACTGTTTTTT. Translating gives CASSYSFARREKLFF.

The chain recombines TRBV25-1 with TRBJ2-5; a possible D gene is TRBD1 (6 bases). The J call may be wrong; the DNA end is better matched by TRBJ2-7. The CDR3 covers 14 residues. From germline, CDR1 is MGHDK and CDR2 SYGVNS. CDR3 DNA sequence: TGTGCCAGCAGTGGCAGGACAGCCGCCTACGAGCAGTACTTC. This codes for CASSGRTAAYEQYF.

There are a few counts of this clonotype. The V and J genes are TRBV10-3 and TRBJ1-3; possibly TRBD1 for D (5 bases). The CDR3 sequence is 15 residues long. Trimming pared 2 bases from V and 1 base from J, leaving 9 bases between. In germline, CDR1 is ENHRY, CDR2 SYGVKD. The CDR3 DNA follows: TGTGCCATCAGTGAGGCGGGGGTATCTGGAAACACCATATATTTT. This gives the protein CAISEAGVSGNTIYF.

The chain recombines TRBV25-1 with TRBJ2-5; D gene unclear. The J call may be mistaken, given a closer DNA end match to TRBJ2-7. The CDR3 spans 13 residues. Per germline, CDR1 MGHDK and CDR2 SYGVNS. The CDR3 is CASSVEAPYEQYF. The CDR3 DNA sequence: TGTGCCAGCAGTGTCGAAGCCCCCTACGAGCAGTACTTC.

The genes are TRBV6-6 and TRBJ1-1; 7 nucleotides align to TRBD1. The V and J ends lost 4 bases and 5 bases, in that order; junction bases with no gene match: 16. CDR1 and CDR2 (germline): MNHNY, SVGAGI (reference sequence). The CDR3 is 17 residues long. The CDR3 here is CASSSQLTGRSRTEAFF. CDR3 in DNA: TGTGCCAGCAGTTCTCAATTGACAGGGAGATCGAGAACTGAAGCTTTCTTT.

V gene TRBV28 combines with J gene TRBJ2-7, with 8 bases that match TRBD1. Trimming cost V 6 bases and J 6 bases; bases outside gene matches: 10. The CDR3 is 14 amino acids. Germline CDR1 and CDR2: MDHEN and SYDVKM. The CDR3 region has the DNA TGTGCCAGCAGCTTCCCCAGGGGGCGGTTCGAGCAGTACTTC. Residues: CASSFPRGRFEQYF.

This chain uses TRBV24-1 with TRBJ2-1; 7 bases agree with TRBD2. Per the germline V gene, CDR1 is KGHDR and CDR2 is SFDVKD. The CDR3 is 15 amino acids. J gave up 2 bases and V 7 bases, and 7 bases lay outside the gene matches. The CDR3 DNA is TGTGCCACCAGCGGAGAGCGGGGCCCCTACAATGAGCAGTTCTTC. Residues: CATSGERGPYNEQFF.

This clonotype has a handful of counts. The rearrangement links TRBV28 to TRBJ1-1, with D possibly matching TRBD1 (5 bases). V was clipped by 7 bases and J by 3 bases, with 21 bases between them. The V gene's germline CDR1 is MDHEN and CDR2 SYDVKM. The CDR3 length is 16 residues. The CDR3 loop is CASKLNRPRADTEAFF. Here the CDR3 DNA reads TGTGCCAGCAAACTGAATCGCCCCAGGGCAGACACTGAAGCTTTCTTT.

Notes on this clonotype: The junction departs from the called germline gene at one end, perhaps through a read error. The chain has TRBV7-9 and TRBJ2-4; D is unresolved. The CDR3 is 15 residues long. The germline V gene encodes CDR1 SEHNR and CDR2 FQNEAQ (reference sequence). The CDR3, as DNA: TGTGCCAGCAGCTTAGAAGCTTCAGCCAAAAACATTCGGTACTTC. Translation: CASSLEASAKNIRYF.

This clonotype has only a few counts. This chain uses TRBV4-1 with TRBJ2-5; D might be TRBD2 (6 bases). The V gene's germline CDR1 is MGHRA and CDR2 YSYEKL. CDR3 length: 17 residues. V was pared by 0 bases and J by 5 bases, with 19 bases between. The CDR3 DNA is TGCGCCAGCAGCCAAGAGGTACTGGCGTTCGGAGGGGAGACCCAGTACTTC. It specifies CASSQEVLAFGGETQYF.

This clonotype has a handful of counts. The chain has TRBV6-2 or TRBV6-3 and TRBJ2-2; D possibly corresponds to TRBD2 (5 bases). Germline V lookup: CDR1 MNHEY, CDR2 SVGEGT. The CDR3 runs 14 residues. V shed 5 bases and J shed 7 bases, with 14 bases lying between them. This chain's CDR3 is CASSLLTSIGELFF. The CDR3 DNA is TGTGCCAGCAGTCTCCTCACTAGTATCGGGGAGCTGTTTTTT.

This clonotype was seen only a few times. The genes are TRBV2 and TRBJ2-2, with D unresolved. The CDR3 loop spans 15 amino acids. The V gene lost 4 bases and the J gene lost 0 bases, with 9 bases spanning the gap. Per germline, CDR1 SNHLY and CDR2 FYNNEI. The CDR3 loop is CASSGMDANTGELFF. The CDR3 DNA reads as TGTGCCAGCAGTGGGATGGACGCGAACACCGGGGAGCTGTTTTTT.

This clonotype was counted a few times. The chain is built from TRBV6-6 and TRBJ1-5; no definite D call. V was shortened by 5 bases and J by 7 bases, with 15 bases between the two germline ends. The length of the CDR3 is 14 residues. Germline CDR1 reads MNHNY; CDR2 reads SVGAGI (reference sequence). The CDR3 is CASSMDGSGQPQHF. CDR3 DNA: TGTGCCAGCAGTATGGACGGGTCGGGGCAGCCCCAGCATTTT.

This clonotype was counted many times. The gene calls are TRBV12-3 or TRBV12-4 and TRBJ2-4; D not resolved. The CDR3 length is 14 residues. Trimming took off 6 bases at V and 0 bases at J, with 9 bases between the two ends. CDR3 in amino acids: CASSLSLAKNIQYF. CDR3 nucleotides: TGTGCCAGCAGCTTGTCTCTAGCCAAAAACATTCAGTACTTC.

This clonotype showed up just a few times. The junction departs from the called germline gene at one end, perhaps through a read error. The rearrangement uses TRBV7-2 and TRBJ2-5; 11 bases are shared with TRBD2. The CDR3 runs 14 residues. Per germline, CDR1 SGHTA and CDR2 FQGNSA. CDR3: CASSFSTSGIPKVF. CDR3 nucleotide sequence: TGTGCCAGCAGCTTCTCGACTAGCGGGATCCCCAAGGTCTTC.

CDR3 amino acids: CASSVGVAPYEQYF. The CDR3 nucleotides are TGTGCCAGCAGCGTAGGGGTAGCTCCGTACGAGCAGTACTTC. The V and J genes are TRBV7-2 and TRBJ2-5, with a tentative D call TRBD1 (5 bases). The DNA end lines up better with TRBJ2-7; the J call may be wrong. Germline CDR1 SGHTA, CDR2 FQGNSA. This CDR3 comprises 14 residues.